A selection of T cell receptor beta chains follows, all from one sample in a study of T-cell reconstitution after alpha-beta-depleted transplantation in children. TCRdb re-called the PCR reads through MiXCR, storing one row per CDR3 protein. The table includes about 270,000 distinct CDR3 sequences, 9.9% detected once. The sample consisted of PBMCs from the stem cell graft donor, taken from the stem cell graft. The receptors stem from a human donor who donated a stem cell graft to a child with SCID. CDR3s leave out the opening cysteine and the closing phenylalanine or tryptophan.

v_call,cdr3_aa
TRBV3-1,ASSQEMGLNYGYT
TRBV4-1,ASSPGQGDTEAF
TRBV19,ATSTWNEQF
TRBV18,ASSPLPQGANSPLH
TRBV5-1,ASSLEVKGPTGELF
TRBV28,ASSLGTWDQPQH
TRBV3-1,ASSLEGNTIY
TRBV5-6,ASSPAGVDEKLF
TRBV9,ASSLWGDYEQY
TRBV7-3,ASSLTGTGANVLT
TRBV5-1,ASSLPTKFNEQF
TRBV5-1,ASSLAGRDRRSYEQY
TRBV18,ASSQGTISTDTQY
TRBV5-1,ASSLRGPPSSGANVLT
TRBV20-1,SAYTGTGIYYEQY
TRBV7-6,ASSLVGGVFNEQF
TRBV12-5,ASGLLAGGHTQY
TRBV14,ASSQQRSWYNEQF
TRBV20-1,SAGGTRFGEKLF
TRBV6-1,ASSPPSGGPYEQY
TRBV25-1,ASSRRAETADTQY
TRBV29-1,SVEERSGRGEKLF
TRBV12-3/TRBV12-4,ASSSHGNTEAF
TRBV5-5,ASSLLQEFWERAGSQY
TRBV7-9,ASSFTGGGEKLF
TRBV18,ASSPRESSYNEQF
TRBV27,ASSRGWSNYGYT
TRBV5-1,ASSLDTGTSNNEQF
TRBV20-1,SARGQGAYEQY
TRBV6-5,ASSYADYNSPLH
TRBV5-1,ASSTSSGPSTDTQY
TRBV7-2,ASSLSGGGVLGIQY
TRBV10-3,AIRNDNEQF
TRBV12-3/TRBV12-4,ASSFDRGGAPDTQY
TRBV12-3/TRBV12-4,ASFLPRIKNTGELF
TRBV5-1,ASRVSGSTDTQY
TRBV7-3,ASSLNFAAYNEQF
TRBV4-2,ASSQRLSGDRGRRGEQY
TRBV9,ASSAGTGTGHYEQY
TRBV27,ASRQYGQGHEQY
TRBV5-6,ASSSSGQVRTDTQY